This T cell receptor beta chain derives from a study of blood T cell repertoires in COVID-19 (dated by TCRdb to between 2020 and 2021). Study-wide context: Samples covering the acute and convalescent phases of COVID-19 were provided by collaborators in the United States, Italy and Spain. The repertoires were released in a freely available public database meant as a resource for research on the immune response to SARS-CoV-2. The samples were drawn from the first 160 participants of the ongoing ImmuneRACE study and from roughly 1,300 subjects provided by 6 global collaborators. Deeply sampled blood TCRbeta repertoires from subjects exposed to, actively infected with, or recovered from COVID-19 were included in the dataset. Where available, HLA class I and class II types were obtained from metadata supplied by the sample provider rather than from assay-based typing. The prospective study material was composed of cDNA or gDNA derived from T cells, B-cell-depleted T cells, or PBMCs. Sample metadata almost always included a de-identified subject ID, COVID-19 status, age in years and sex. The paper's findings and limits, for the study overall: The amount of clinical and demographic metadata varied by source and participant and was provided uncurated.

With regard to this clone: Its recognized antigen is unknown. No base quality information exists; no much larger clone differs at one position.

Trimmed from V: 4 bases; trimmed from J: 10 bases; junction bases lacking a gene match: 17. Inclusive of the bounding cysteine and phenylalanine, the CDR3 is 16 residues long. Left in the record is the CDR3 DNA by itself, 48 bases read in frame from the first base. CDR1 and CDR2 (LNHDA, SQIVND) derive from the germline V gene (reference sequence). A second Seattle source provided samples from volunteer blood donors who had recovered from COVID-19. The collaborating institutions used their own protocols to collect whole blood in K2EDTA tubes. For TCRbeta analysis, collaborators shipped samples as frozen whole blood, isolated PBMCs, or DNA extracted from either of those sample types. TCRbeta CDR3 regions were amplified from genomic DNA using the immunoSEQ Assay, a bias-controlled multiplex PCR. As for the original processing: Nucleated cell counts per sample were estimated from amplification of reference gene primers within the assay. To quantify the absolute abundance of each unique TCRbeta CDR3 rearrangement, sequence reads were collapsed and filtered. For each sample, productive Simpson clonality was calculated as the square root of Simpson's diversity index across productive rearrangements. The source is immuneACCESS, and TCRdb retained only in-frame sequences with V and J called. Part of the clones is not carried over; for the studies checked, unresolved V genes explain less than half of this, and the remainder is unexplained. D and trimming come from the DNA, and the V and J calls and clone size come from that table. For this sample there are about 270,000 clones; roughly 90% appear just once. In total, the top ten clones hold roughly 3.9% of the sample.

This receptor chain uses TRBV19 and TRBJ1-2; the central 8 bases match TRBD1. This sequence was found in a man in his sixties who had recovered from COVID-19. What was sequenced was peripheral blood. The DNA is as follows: TGTGCCAGTAGTAAGACCGGGACAGGCTACCGATATTACTACACCTTC. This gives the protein CASSKTGTGYRYYYTF.